This T cell receptor (beta chain) was sequenced during a study of blood T cell repertoires in COVID-19 (dated by TCRdb to 2019 to 2021). Broadly, across the study: Collaborator samples came from the United States, Italy and Spain and covered acute and convalescent phases of COVID-19. Where HLA class I and class II types were available, the types were taken from metadata supplied by the sample provider, not from assay-based typing. The material from the prospective study consisted of cDNA or gDNA derived from T cells, B-cell-depleted T cells, or PBMCs. The repertoires were released in a freely available public database intended as a resource for research on the immune response to SARS-CoV-2. Samples were obtained from the ongoing ImmuneRACE study (first 160 participants) and from some 1,300 subjects provided by 6 global collaborators. A de-identified subject ID, COVID-19 status, age in years and sex were almost always included in the sample metadata. Deeply sampled blood TCRbeta repertoires from subjects exposed to, actively infected with, or recovered from COVID-19 were included in the dataset. Summary of the overall study and its limitations: How much clinical and demographic metadata was included differed by source and by participant, and the metadata was provided uncurated.

The immunoSEQ Assay, a bias-controlled multiplex PCR, was used to amplify TCRbeta CDR3 regions from genomic DNA. The source study handled its data this way. Nucleated cell counts per sample were estimated from amplification of reference gene primers within the assay. To quantify the absolute abundance of each unique TCRbeta CDR3 rearrangement, sequence reads were collapsed and filtered. Productive Simpson clonality was computed per sample as the square root of Simpson's diversity index over productive rearrangements. In its TCRdb copy, this immuneACCESS table keeps in-frame sequences only and misses some clones. Where compared with another copy, unresolved V genes explain less than half of these, and the others have no known cause. The DNA was the basis for D and trimming; V, J and clone size are from that table. The sample table records more than 300,000 clones; about nine tenths of these occur just once. More than 9% of the sample belongs to the ten largest clones.

Comment on this clone: This clone's antigen is unknown. It has no much larger one-base neighbor in the sample; base qualities were not kept.

Spanning cysteine to phenylalanine, the CDR3 consists of 15 amino acids. The CDR3 DNA has 45 bases and is translated from base 1. For CDR1 and CDR2, the germline V gene lists SGDLS and YYNGEE. V loses 1 base of germline sequence and J loses 0 bases, and the interval between the two ends is 8 bases. Enrolling through a virtual design, the prospective study's participants ranged in age from roughly 18 to 95 years and lived across roughly 24 United States geographic areas. In the prospective study, cohorts were assigned on the basis of participant-reported clinical history obtained from a screening survey and a study questionnaire. For ImmuneRACE Cohort 3, a participant was defined as recovered based on two consecutive negative NP/OP PCR tests, clearance by a healthcare professional, or resolution of symptoms. In the prospective study, whole blood, serum and a nasopharyngeal or oropharyngeal swab were collected from each participant by mobile phlebotomists. Participants in the prospective study had the option to provide additional blood draws and questionnaires over a roughly 2-month period. Blood samples from the prospective study were shipped frozen or at room temperature prior to DNA extraction.

This clonotype originated in a woman aged 18-29 years who had recovered from COVID-19. The chain employs TRBV9 and TRBJ1-3; a confident D gene designation cannot be given. Source material: PBMCs or T cells enriched from blood (not recorded which). The CDR3 loop reads CASSVSDFSGNTIYF. The DNA reads as follows: TGTGCCAGCAGCGTAAGCGATTTCTCTGGAAACACCATATATTTT. This CDR3, with the reference TRBV9 and TRBJ1-3 proteins standing in past its ends, gives the full variable domain DSGVTQTPKHLITATGQRVTLRCSPRSGDLSVYWYQQSLDQGLQFLIQYYNGEERAKGNILERFSAQQFPDLHSELNLSSLELGDSALYFCASSVSDFSGNTIYFGEGSWLTVV.